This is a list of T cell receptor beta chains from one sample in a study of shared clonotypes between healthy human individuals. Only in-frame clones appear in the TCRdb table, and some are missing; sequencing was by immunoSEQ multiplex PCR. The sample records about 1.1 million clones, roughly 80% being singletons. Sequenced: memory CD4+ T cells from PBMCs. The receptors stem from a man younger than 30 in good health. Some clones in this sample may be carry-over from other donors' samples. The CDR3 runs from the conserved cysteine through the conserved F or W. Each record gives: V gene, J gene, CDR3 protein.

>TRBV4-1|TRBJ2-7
CASSQGLVGSYEQYF
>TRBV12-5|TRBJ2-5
CASGLTSGDQETQYF
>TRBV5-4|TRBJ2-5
CASSLKTYRETQYF
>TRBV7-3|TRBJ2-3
CASSHPGGQGDTQYF
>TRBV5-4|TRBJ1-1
CASSELMNTEAFF
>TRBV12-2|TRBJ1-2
CASHLAGGYGYTF
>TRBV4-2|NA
CASSLSTSGSYNEQFF
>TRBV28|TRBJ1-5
CASSPVGQVGGNQPQHF
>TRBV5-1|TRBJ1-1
CASSLAGTNTEAFF
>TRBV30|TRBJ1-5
CAWSGQVGNQPQHF
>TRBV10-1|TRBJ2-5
CASNSGREETQYF
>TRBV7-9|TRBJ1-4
CASSPGLSAEKLFF
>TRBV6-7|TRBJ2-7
CASSYSPRTSGHEQYF
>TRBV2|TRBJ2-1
CASRVSGKSNEQFF
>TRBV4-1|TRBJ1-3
CASSQDRAEAGNTTYF
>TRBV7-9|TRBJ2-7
CASSPWTGLYEQYF
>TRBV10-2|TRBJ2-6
CASSRQGGRGANVLTF
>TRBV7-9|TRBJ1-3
CASSRDRGGGNTIYF
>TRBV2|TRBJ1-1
CASNSFREDNTEAFF
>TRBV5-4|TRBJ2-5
CASSQSPTSGAQETQYF
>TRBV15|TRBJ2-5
CATSRPRFLAGVETQYF
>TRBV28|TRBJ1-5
CASRPGSNQPQHF
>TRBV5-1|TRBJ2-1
CASSFPRDLSYNEQFF
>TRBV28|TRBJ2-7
CASSLVPLSGEYEQYF
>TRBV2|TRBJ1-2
CASSALDGRYGYTF
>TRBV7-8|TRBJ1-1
CASSLIGEGDTEAFF
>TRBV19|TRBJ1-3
CASSILLGDTIYF
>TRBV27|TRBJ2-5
CASSFLGLAGKETQYF
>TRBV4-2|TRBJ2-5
CASSQDWTSGSLETQYF
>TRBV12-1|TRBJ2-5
CASSCKGLKETQYF
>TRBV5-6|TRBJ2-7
CASSLVGAGEQYF
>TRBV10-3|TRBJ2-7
CAITAATGKRYEQYF
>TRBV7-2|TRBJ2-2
CASSFMLAVNTGELFF
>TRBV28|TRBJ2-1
CASSLQGNRQFF
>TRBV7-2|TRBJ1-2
CASSLAKVAAYGYTF
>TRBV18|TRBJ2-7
CASSPWGLSEQYF
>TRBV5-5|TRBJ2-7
CASSAQGDSSYEQYF
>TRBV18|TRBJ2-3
CASSPRFTDTQYF
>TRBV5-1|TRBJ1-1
CASSPGTYPGHTEAFF
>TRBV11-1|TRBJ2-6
CASSAGYSGANVLTF
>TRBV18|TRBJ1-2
CASSPLDRTHYGYTF
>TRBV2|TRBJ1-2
CASIAQGRGYGYTF
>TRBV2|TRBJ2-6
CASTLDSSGANVLTF
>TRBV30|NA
CAWTLRGTAYEQYF
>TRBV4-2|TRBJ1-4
CASSQRLVTEKLFF
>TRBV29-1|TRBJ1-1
CSVGPWGTSNTEAFF
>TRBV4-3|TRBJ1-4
CASSQDVGFNEKLFF
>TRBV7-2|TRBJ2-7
CASSLDGPGSPYEQYF
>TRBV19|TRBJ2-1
CASSVGLAGLRAEQFF
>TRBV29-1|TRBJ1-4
CSAADRGTNEKLFF
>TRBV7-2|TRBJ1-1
CASSLGRGYTEAFF
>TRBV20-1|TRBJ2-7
CSVPGNEQYF
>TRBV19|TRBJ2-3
CASSSRITDTQYF
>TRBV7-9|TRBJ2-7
CASTTEREGRTSF
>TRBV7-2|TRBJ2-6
CASSPSSGANVLTF
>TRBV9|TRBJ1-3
CASSVSHGTLGNTIYF
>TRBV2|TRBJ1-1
CASSVQGSSSTEAFF
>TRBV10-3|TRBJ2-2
CATGSSADTGELFF
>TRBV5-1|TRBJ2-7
CASSFRVNYEQYF
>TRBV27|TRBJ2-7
CASSFRGNGNFYEQYF